These T cell receptor beta chains were read from a single sample in a study of cytomegalovirus exposure and HLA in healthy donors. The assay was immunoSEQ multiplex PCR, and TCRdb's table has in-frame clones only and misses some. The sample shows 160,000 or so clones, less than 85% of them seen only once. The specimen sequenced was PBMCs. These receptor sequences come from a man in his forties in good health and CMV-seronegative. Each CDR3 is given with its conserved first and last residue. The D gene is left open where the match is weak. Clone size appears in some rows only: once, few, many, or a class for an expanded clone.

TRBJ2-2 | . | . | TRBV5-1 | TGCGCCAGCAGCTTGAGACTCGTCGCGGGCGGGGAGCTGTTTTTT | CASSLRLVAGGELFF
TRBJ2-3 | TRBD1 | . | TRBV18 | TGTGCCAGCTCACCGGGGACAGTGCCCATCACAGATACGCAGTATTTT | CASSPGTVPITDTQYF
TRBJ1-1 | TRBD1 | . | TRBV7-9 | TGTGCCAGCAGCTTAGAAGCACAGGGGGCTTTCTTT | CASSLEAQGAFF
TRBJ2-5 | . | . | TRBV9 | TGTGCCAGCAGCGCCGAGGTTGGTGTGACCCAGTACTTC | CASSAEVGVTQYF
TRBJ1-2 | TRBD1 | . | TRBV29-1 | TGCAGCGCCCCAGGGGGCTATGGCTACACCTTC | CSAPGGYGYTF
TRBJ2-6 | TRBD2 | . | TRBV5-1 | TGCGCCAGCAGCTTGGCCGGAGGGGAGGGTCTTTCTGGGGCCAACGTCCTGACTTTC | CASSLAGGEGLSGANVLTF
TRBJ2-2 | . | . | TRBV7-9 | TGTGCCAGCAGCCAAGGACAGTTCAACACCGGGGAGCTGTTTTTT | CASSQGQFNTGELFF
TRBJ1-6 | . | . | TRBV6-4 | TGTGCCAGCAGCTTACGAGGGGGGGATTCACCCCTCCACTTT | CASSLRGGDSPLHF
TRBJ1-6 | TRBD1 | . | TRBV25-1 | TGTGCCAGCGCAGGGGGTTGGGCGAATTCACCCCTCCACTTT | CASAGGWANSPLHF
TRBJ2-7 | . | . | TRBV6-1 | TGTGCCAGCAGTGAAGGAGGTGACGTATTAGTACGAAGCTACGAGCAGTACTTC | CASSEGGDVLVRSYEQYF
TRBJ2-1 | TRBD2 | . | TRBV5-4 | TGTGCCAGCAGCTTACTAGCGGATAATGAGCAGTTCTTC | CASSLLADNEQFF
TRBJ2-5 | . | . | TRBV6-5 | TGTGCCAGCAGGGCCTCCGGGGGAACTTGGGCCCAGTACTTC | CASRASGGTWAQYF
TRBJ1-2 | TRBD1 | . | TRBV5-5 | TGTGCCAGCAGCCCACAGGGGGTCGGGGGCTACACCTTC | CASSPQGVGGYTF
TRBJ2-7 | . | . | TRBV2 | TGTGCCAGCAGTGAAGCCAGGCAGGAGCAGTACTTC | CASSEARQEQYF
TRBJ2-7 | TRBD2 | . | TRBV5-4 | TGTGCCAGCAGCGCGCCGCCCGCTAGCGGGGCCTACGAGCAGTACTTC | CASSAPPASGAYEQYF
TRBJ2-6 | . | . | TRBV19 | TGTGCCAGTAGTTCTCAGACTGCTCTCGGGGCCAACGTCCTGACTTTC | CASSSQTALGANVLTF
TRBJ2-7 | . | once | TRBV4-3 | TGCGCCAGCAGCCCCTCAGGGGACTCCTACGAGCAGTACTTC | CASSPSGDSYEQYF
TRBJ2-7 | TRBD2 | . | TRBV4-2 | TGTGCCAGCAGCCAAGAACTAGCGGGGGGGCCCCGCGAGCAGTACTTC | CASSQELAGGPREQYF
TRBJ2-7 | . | . | TRBV28 | TGTGCCAGCAGTTTAGCAGGGAATTCCTACGAGCAGTACTTC | CASSLAGNSYEQYF
TRBJ1-1 | . | once | TRBV19 | TGTGCCAGTAGTATTAACAGTAACACTGAAGCTTTCTTT | CASSINSNTEAFF
TRBJ1-2 | . | . | TRBV5-1 | TGCGCCAGCAGCTTGTCGTCGGACTATGGCTACACCTTC | CASSLSSDYGYTF
TRBJ2-1 | TRBD2 | . | TRBV4-2 | TGTGCCAGCAGCCAATTGATTGGGACTAGCTCCTACAATGAGCAGTTCTTC | CASSQLIGTSSYNEQFF
TRBJ2-7 | TRBD1 | . | TRBV7-2 | TGTGCCAGCAGCTCCTACAGGGGCCACTCCTACGAGCAGTACTTC | CASSSYRGHSYEQYF
TRBJ2-7 | TRBD2 | . | TRBV9 | TGTGCCAGCAGCCCCGGGGGGCGGGGGGGGCCTTACGAGCAGTACTTC | CASSPGGRGGPYEQYF
TRBJ1-2 | TRBD1 | . | TRBV30 | TGTGCCTGGACGGGACAGGGGTTCGGAGGCTATGGCTACACCTTC | CAWTGQGFGGYGYTF
TRBJ2-2 | TRBD2 | . | TRBV9 | TGTGCCAGCAGCGGACGACTCCGCGCTAGCGGGGGGGCGGTCACCGGGGAGCTGTTTTTT | CASSGRLRASGGAVTGELFF
TRBJ2-7 | . | . | TRBV11-2 | TGTGCCAGCAGCTTCGTCCCTATCCAGACAGGTATAATCTACGAGCAGTACTTC | CASSFVPIQTGIIYEQYF
TRBJ2-7 | . | . | TRBV2 | TGTGCCAGCAGGGGCCCCTCCTACGAGCAGTACTTC | CASRGPSYEQYF
TRBJ2-7 | . | . | TRBV7-9 | TGTGCCAGCACCCAAAGCGGATCTCAGGTCTACGAGCAGTACTTC | CASTQSGSQVYEQYF
TRBJ1-4 | TRBD1 | . | TRBV27 | TGTGCCAGCAATCAAGGGGGCCGGGGGGAAAAACTGTTTTTT | CASNQGGRGEKLFF
TRBJ2-1 | TRBD2 | . | TRBV27 | TGTGCCAGCAGCGGCGGCGGGGGGTTGTACAATGAGCAGTTCTTC | CASSGGGGLYNEQFF
TRBJ1-2 | . | . | TRBV21-1 | TGTGCCAGCAGCCCCCCCCAGACAGGGGGGGACTATGGCTACACCTTC | CASSPPQTGGDYGYTF
TRBJ2-2 | . | . | TRBV30 | TGTGCCTGGCAGGGGGGCACCGGGGAGCTGTTTTTT | CAWQGGTGELFF
TRBJ2-3 | TRBD2 | . | TRBV11-2 | TGTGCCAGCAGCTCTAGCGGGGGGGCTGCAGATACGCAGTATTTT | CASSSSGGAADTQYF
TRBJ2-3 | . | . | TRBV6-5 | TGTGCCAGCAGCCAACGGGGTATCGGTGGAGATACGCAGTATTTT | CASSQRGIGGDTQYF
TRBJ2-5 | TRBD1 | . | TRBV29-1 | TGCAGCGTTTCAGGGACAGGGGATTGGACCCAGTACTTC | CSVSGTGDWTQYF
TRBJ1-1 | . | . | TRBV20-1 | TGCAGTGCGGGCAGGGAATATGAAGCTTTCTTT | CSAGREYEAFF
TRBJ2-7 | TRBD1 | . | TRBV5-4 | TGTGCCAGCAGCTTGTTAGGACAGGAAGCCTACGAGCAGTACTTC | CASSLLGQEAYEQYF
TRBJ1-2 | . | . | TRBV20-1 | TGCAGTCACAGGGCGGGCTATGGCTACACCTTC | CSHRAGYGYTF
TRBJ2-2 | . | . | TRBV6-5 | TGTGCCAGCTCCGAGCGGCGCACCGGGGAGCTGTTTTTT | CASSERRTGELFF
TRBJ2-7 | . | . | TRBV5-1 | TGCGCCAGCAGCTTGGGTTGGACGGGGGGCGACGAGCAGTACTTC | CASSLGWTGGDEQYF
TRBJ1-1 | . | . | TRBV14 | TGTGCCAGCAGCCAAGAGTGGCCTGACAGGAGACGGGCTTTCTTT | CASSQEWPDRRRAFF
TRBJ2-3 | . | . | TRBV5-1 | TGCGCCAGCAGCTTGGCCGGGGTCGGCCACTCTATCGGAGATATGCAGTATTTT | CASSLAGVGHSIGDMQYF
TRBJ2-7 | . | . | TRBV5-6 | TGTGCCAGCAGCTTTGGGTTTCTCGGGGAGGCGAGCAGAGAGCAGTACTTC | CASSFGFLGEASREQYF
TRBJ1-6 | TRBD1 | . | TRBV9 | TGTGCCAGCAGCGTAGAGGCAGGGGGCGCGACACCCCTCCACTTT | CASSVEAGGATPLHF
TRBJ1-6 | . | . | TRBV27 | TGTGCCAGCAGAGTCACAGGCGACTCACCCCTCCACTTT | CASRVTGDSPLHF
TRBJ2-5 | . | . | TRBV9 | TGTGCCAGCAGCGTTTCTAGCAGCGTAGAGACCCAGTACTTC | CASSVSSSVETQYF
TRBJ2-1 | . | few | TRBV11-2 | TGTGCCAGCAGCTCGGAGCTCTACAATGAGCAGTTCTTC | CASSSELYNEQFF
TRBJ2-7 | TRBD1 | . | TRBV6-1 | TGTGCCAGCAGTGAACCGGGACAGGGGGGTTACGAGCAGTACTTC | CASSEPGQGGYEQYF
TRBJ2-7 | . | once | TRBV2 | TGTGCCAGCAGTGAACTAGCCTACGAGCAGTACTTC | CASSELAYEQYF
TRBJ1-2 | . | . | TRBV9 | TGTGCCAGCAGCGTAGGCGGCGCTAACTATGGCTACACCTTC | CASSVGGANYGYTF
TRBJ1-4 | . | . | TRBV27 | TGTGCCAGCAGTCCTGAGCTATTAACTAATGAAAAACTGTTTTTT | CASSPELLTNEKLFF
TRBJ1-6 | . | few | TRBV5-4 | TGTGCCAGCAGCTTGAAGGGGGATTCACCCCTCCACTTT | CASSLKGDSPLHF
TRBJ2-3 | TRBD1 | . | TRBV27 | TGTGCCAGCAGGAACAGGGGGATCACAGATACGCAGTATTTT | CASRNRGITDTQYF
TRBJ1-1 | TRBD1 | . | TRBV7-6 | TGTGCCAGCAGCCGGGGACAGGGGAACACTGAAGCTTTCTTT | CASSRGQGNTEAFF
TRBJ1-5 | TRBD1 | . | TRBV12-5 | TGTGCTAGTGGTTTGGTGGTAGACAGGGTGAGCCAGCCCCAGCATTTT | CASGLVVDRVSQPQHF
TRBJ2-7 | . | . | TRBV5-4 | TGTGCCAGCAGCTTGGCCGATTCAGGGGTCTCCTACGAGCAGTACTTC | CASSLADSGVSYEQYF
TRBJ1-2 | . | . | TRBV4-2 | TGTGCCAGCAGCCAAGACAGCGAGGGCTACACCTTC | CASSQDSEGYTF
TRBJ2-2 | . | . | TRBV6-1 | TGTGCCAGCAGATTTACAGCCGGGGAGCTGTTTTTT | CASRFTAGELFF